This T cell receptor beta chain derives from a study of T cells in localized non-small cell lung cancer. This CDR3 comprises 11 residues. Trimming took off 7 bases at V and 3 bases at J, with 5 bases between the two ends. Per the germline V gene, CDR1 is SGDLS and CDR2 is YYNGEE. Measured with immunoSEQ multiplex PCR; TCRdb has only the in-frame clones, and not every one. The sample lists tens of thousands of clones, approximately 91% occurring once. This chain joins TRBV9 and TRBJ1-3; D is undetermined. The TCR comes from a man between 40 and 75 years old with stage I squamous cell lung carcinoma. The source was peripheral blood, collected before any cancer treatment. The CDR3 spells CASASGNTIYF. For the CDR3, the DNA is TGTGCCAGCGCGAGTGGAAACACCATATATTTT.